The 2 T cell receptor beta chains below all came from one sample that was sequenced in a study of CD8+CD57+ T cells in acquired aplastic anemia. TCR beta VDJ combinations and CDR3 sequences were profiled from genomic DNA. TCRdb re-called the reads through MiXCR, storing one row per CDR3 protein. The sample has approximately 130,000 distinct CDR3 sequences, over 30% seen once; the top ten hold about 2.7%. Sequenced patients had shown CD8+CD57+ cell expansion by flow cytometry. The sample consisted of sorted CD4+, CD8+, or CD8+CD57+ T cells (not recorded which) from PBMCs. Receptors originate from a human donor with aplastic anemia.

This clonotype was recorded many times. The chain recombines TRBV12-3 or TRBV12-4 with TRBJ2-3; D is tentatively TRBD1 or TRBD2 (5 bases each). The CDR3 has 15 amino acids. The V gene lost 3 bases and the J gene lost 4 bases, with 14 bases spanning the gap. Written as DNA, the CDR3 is TGTGCCAGCAGTTTGAGTAGCGAAGGGGCAGATACGCAGTATTTT. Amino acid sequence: CASSLSSEGADTQYF.

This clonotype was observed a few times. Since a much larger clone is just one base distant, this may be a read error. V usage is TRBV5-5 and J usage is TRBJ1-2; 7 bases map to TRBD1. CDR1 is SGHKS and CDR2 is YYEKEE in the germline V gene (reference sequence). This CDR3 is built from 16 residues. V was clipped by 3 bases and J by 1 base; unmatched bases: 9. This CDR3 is CASSSPGGPFNYGYTF. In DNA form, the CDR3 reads TGTGCCAGCAGCTCGCCAGGGGGACCCTTTAACTATGGCTACACCTTC.